This record concerns one T cell receptor beta chain sequence. Its specificity is unknown. These data are taken from a study of PD-1 blockade in classical Hodgkin lymphoma. Overall study findings and caveats: While CD8+ TCR diversity did not rise significantly by C4D1, CD4+ TCR diversity did. Complete responders started with a diversity level that resembled newly diagnosed patients at baseline.

Relapse was seen in all patients after autologous stem cell transplantation, and brentuximab vedotin exposure was variable. Best responses included complete response and partial response; otherwise, the best response was progressive disease. In germline, CDR1 is SGHDT, CDR2 YYEEEE. V was clipped by 7 bases and J by 4 bases, with 14 bases between them. The CDR3 is 13 residues long. The assay was immunoSEQ multiplex PCR, and TCRdb's table has in-frame clones only and misses some. Seen here are roughly 61,000 clones, over 75% observed once, and the top ten hold over 12%. The V and J genes are TRBV5-6 and TRBJ1-2; a possible D gene is TRBD1 (5 bases). Sequenced material: peripheral blood mononuclear cells (PBMCs), taken at baseline. This clonotype was obtained from a human donor with classical Hodgkin lymphoma. CDR3 DNA: TGTGCCAGCGATTGGGGGGGTTCCTATGGCTACACCTTC. It encodes CASDWGGSYGYTF.